This TCR beta chain was found in a study of breast tumors, draining lymph nodes, adjacent tissues. Notes on the study in general: Data fit most tumor T cells coming from lymph node, expanding in tumor.

Breast cancer patients provided tissue from their axillary draining lymph nodes. This clonotype was seen many times. The target antigen is unknown. TCRdb itself ran the multiplex PCR reads through MiXCR, one entry per CDR3 protein. This repertoire shows 120,000 to 150,000 distinct CDR3 sequences, around a third found once; its top ten account for about 2.5%. Per germline, CDR1 SNHLY and CDR2 FYNNEI. V lost 4 bases to trimming and J lost 6 bases, with 7 bases between them. This CDR3 has 12 amino acids. The chain is built from TRBV2 and TRBJ2-1; D unresolved. Material for sequencing was axillary lymph node tissue. The receptor comes from a female donor with breast cancer. Some clones in this sample may be carry-over from other donors' samples. In DNA, the CDR3 is TGTGCCAGCAGTGGTCAGATCAATGAGCAGTTCTTC. It specifies CASSGQINEQFF.